This TCR beta chain was retrieved from a study of T cell repertoires in cytomegalovirus infection. Study overall: The public TCR beta signatures pointed to both CMV infection and matching HLA type.

Broader study findings: The study identified carriers of CMV plus the relevant HLA from cumulative public TCR beta family frequency.

TCRdb re-called the reads through MiXCR, storing one row per CDR3 protein. The sample lists around 100,000 distinct CDR3 sequences; 20% to 30% were seen once. Comment on this clonotype: Antigen: not known.

The CDR3 extends over 14 amino acids. CDR1 is MDHEN, CDR2 SYDVKM, per germline. V was shortened by 5 bases and J by 0 bases, with 10 bases between the two germline ends. This chain joins TRBV28 and TRBJ1-1, with D hard to call. Specimen: CD8+ T cells from PBMCs. The receptor's source is a human donor in good health (CMV status not recorded). Some clones in this sample may be carry-over from other donors' samples. The CDR3 is CASSPYQVNTEAFF. The CDR3 DNA follows: TGTGCCAGCAGTCCGTACCAAGTGAACACTGAAGCTTTCTTT.